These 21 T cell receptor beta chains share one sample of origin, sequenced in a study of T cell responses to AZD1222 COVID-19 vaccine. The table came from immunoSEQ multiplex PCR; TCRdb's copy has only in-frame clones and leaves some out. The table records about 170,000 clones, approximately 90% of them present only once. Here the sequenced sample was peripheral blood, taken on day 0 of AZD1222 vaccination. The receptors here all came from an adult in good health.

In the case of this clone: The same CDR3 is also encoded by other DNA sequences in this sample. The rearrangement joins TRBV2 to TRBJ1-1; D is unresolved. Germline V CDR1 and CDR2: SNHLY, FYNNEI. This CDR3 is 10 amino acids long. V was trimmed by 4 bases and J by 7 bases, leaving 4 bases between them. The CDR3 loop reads CASSGGEAFF. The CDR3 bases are TGTGCCAGCAGTGGTGGTGAAGCTTTCTTT. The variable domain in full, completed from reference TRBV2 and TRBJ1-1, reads EPEVTQTPSHQVTQMGQEVILRCVPISNHLYFYWYRQILGQKVEFLVSFYNNEISEKSEIFDDQFSVERPDGSNFTLKIRSTKLEDSAMYFCASSGGEAFFGQGTRLTVV.

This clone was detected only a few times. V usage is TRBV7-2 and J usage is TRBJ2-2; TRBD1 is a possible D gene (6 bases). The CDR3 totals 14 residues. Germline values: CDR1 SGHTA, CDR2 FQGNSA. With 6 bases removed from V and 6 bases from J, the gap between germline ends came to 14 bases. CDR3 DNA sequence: TGTGCCAGCAGTTCTATGGGGGCTGCCGGGGAGCTGTTTTTT. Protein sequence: CASSSMGAAGELFF.

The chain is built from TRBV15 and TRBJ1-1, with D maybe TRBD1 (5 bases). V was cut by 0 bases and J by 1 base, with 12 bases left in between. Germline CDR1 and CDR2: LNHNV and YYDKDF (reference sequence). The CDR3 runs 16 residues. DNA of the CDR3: TGTGCCACCAGCAGAGATATCGGGGCGGGGAACACTGAAGCTTTCTTT. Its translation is CATSRDIGAGNTEAFF.

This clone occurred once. CDR3 protein: CASERGGTDTQYF. The CDR3 nucleotides read TGTGCCAGTGAGAGGGGCGGCACAGATACGCAGTATTTT. This chain links TRBV19 with TRBJ2-3, with D perhaps matching TRBD1 or TRBD2 (5 bases each). Germline V gene lookup returns CDR1 LNHDA and CDR2 SQIVND (reference sequence). The V gene lost 8 bases and the J gene lost 1 base, with 10 bases spanning the gap. The CDR3 runs to 13 residues.

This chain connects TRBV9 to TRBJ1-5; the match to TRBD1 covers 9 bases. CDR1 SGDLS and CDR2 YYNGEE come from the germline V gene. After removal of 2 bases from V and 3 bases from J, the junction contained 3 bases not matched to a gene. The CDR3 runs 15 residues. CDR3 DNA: TGTGCCAGCAGCGTTGGACAGGGGAACAATCAGCCCCAGCATTTT. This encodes CASSVGQGNNQPQHF. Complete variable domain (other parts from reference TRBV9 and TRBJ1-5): DSGVTQTPKHLITATGQRVTLRCSPRSGDLSVYWYQQSLDQGLQFLIQYYNGEERAKGNILERFSAQQFPDLHSELNLSSLELGDSALYFCASSVGQGNNQPQHFGDGTRLSIL.

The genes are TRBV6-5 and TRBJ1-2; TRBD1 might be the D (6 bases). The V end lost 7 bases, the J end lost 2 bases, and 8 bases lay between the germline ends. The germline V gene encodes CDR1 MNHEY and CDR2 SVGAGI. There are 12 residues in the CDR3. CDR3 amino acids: CASIGGNYGYTF. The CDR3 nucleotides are TGTGCCAGCATAGGGGGAAACTATGGCTACACCTTC.

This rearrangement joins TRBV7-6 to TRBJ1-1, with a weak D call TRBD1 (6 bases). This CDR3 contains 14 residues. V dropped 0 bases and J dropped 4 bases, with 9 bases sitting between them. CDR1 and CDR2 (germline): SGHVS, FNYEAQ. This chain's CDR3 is CASSLAWGATEAFF. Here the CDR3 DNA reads TGTGCCAGCAGCTTAGCCTGGGGGGCCACTGAAGCTTTCTTT.

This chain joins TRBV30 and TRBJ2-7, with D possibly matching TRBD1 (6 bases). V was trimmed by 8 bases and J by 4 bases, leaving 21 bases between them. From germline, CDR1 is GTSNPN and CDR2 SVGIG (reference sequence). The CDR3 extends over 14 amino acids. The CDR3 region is CAGQGQRNPYEQYF. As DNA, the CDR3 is TGTGCCGGACAAGGACAGCGGAACCCTTACGAGCAGTACTTC.

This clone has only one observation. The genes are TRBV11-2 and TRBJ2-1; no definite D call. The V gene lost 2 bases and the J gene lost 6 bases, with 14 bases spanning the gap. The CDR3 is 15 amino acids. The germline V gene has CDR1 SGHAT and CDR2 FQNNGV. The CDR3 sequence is CASSLLIPVSNEQFF. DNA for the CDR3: TGTGCCAGCAGCTTATTAATACCCGTTTCCAATGAGCAGTTCTTC.

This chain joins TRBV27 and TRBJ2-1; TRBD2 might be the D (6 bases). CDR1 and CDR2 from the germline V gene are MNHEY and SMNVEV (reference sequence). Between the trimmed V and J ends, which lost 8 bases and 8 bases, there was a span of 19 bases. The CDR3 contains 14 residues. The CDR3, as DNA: TGTGCCAGCGGAATCCGGGACTCCCTGGATGAGCAGTTCTTC. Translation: CASGIRDSLDEQFF.

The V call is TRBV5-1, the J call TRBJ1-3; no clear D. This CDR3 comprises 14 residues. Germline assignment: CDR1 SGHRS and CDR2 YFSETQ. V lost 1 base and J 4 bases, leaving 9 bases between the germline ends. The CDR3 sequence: CASSLTATGNTIYF. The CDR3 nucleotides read TGCGCCAGCAGCTTGACTGCGACAGGAAACACCATATATTTT. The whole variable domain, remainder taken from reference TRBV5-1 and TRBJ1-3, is KAGVTQTPRYLIKTRGQQVTLSCSPISGHRSVSWYQQTPGQGLQFLFEYFSETQRNKGNFPGRFSGRQFSNSRSEMNVSTLELGDSALYLCASSLTATGNTIYFGEGSWLTVV.

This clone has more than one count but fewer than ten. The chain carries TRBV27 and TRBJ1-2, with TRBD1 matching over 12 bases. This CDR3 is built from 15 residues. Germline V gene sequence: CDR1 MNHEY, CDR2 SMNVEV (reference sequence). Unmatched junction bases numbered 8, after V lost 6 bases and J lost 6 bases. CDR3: CASRSGTGGGNGYTF. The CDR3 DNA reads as TGTGCCAGCAGATCCGGGACAGGGGGCGGGAATGGCTACACCTTC.

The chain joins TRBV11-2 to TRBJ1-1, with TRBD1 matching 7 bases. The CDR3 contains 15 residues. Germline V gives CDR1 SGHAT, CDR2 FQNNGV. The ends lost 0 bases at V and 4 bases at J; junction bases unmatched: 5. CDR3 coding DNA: TGTGCCAGCAGCTTAGATCCAGGGGGGGGCACTGAAGCTTTCTTT. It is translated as CASSLDPGGGTEAFF.

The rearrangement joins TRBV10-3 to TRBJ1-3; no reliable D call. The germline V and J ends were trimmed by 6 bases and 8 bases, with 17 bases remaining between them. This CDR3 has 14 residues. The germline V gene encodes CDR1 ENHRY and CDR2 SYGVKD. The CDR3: CAIRSPGPPDTIYF. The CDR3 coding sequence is TGTGCCATCAGGAGCCCCGGACCGCCGGACACCATATATTTT.

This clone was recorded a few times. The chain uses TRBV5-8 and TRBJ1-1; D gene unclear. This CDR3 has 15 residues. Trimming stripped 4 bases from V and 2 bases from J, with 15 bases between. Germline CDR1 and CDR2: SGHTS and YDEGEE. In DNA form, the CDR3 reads TGTGCCAGCAGCCCTGAGATGGGAATCAACACTGAAGCTTTCTTT. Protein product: CASSPEMGINTEAFF.

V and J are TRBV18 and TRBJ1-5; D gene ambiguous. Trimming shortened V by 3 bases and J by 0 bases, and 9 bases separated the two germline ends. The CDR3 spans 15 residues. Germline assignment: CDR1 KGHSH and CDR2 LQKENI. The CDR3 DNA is TGTGCCAGCTCACCCGGGTGGAATAGCAATCAGCCCCAGCATTTT. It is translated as CASSPGWNSNQPQHF.

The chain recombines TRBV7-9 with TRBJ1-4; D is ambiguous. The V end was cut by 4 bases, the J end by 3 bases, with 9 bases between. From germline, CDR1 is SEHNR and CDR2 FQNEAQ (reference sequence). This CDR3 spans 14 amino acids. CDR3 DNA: TGTGCCAGCAGCTCGCCCCCTTCTAATGAAAAACTGTTTTTT. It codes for CASSSPPSNEKLFF. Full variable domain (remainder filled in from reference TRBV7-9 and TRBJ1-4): DTGVSQNPRHKITKRGQNVTFRCDPISEHNRLYWYRQTLGQGPEFLTYFQNEAQLEKSRLLSDRFSAERPKGSFSTLEIQRTEQGDSAMYLCASSSPPSNEKLFFGSGTQLSVL.

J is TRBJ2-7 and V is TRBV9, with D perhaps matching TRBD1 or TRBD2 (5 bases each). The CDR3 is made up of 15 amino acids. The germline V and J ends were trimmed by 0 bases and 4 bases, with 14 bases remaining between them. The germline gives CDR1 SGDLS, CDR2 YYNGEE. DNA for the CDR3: TGTGCCAGCAGCGTAGGTCGAGGGGTGTGGTACGAGCAGTACTTC. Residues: CASSVGRGVWYEQYF.

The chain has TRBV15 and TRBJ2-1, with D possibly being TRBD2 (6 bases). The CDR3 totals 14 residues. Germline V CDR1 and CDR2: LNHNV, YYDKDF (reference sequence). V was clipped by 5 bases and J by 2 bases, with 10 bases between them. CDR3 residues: CATSVRGTYNEQFF. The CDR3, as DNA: TGTGCCACCAGCGTTCGGGGGACCTACAATGAGCAGTTCTTC. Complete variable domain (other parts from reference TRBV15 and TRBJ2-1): DAMVIQNPRYQVTQFGKPVTLSCSQTLNHNVMYWYQQKSSQAPKLLFHYYDKDFNNEADTPDNFQSRRPNTSFCFLDIRSPGLGDTAMYLCATSVRGTYNEQFFGPGTRLTVL.

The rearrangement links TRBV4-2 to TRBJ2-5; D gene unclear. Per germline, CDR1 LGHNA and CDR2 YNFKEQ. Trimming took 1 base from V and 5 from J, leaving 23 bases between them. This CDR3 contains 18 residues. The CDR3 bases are TGTGCCAGCAGCCAAGCTCCCCTCAGACTCGCAGGTGGGGAGACCCAGTACTTC. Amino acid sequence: CASSQAPLRLAGGETQYF.

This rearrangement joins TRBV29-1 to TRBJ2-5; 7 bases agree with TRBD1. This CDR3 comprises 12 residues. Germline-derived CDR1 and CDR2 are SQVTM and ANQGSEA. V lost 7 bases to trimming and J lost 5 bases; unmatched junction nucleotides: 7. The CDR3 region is CSAYRGGETQYF. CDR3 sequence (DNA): TGCAGCGCATACAGGGGTGGCGAGACCCAGTACTTC.